The TCR beta chain under discussion was sequenced for a study of T cells after yellow fever vaccination. Each CDR3 protein is one row after TCRdb ran MiXCR on the 5' RACE reads. The table records over 300,000 distinct CDR3 sequences, around 6.8% of them present only once. Trimming stripped 6 bases from V and 9 bases from J, with 9 bases between. This CDR3 is 11 amino acids long. This clonotype appeared a few times. This TCR was recovered from a man between 18 and 29 years old who received the YFV17D yellow fever vaccine. V is TRBV12-3 or TRBV12-4 and J is TRBJ2-1; D is unclear. The sample was PBMCs, taken approximately 47 days after the first yellow fever vaccination. CDR3 nucleotide sequence: TGTGCCAGCAGCAATTTGGGTGAGCAGTTCTTC. It codes for CASSNLGEQFF.